The 17 T cell receptor beta chains given below trace back to one sample, sequenced in a study of identical twins. TCRdb redid the calling of the 5' RACE reads with MiXCR, one entry per CDR3 protein. The sample has about 1.7 million distinct CDR3 sequences; about 32% are singletons. The sample taken for sequencing was cord blood. The receptors derive from a newborn girl in good health.

This chain uses TRBV7-6 with TRBJ2-1; D is ambiguous. The CDR3 totals 13 residues. V dropped 4 bases and J dropped 10 bases, with 14 bases sitting between them. CDR1 and CDR2 from the germline V gene are SGHVS and FNYEAQ. In DNA, the CDR3 is TGTGCCAGCAGCTCTCGTCCTTGGTGGGAGCAGTTCTTC. Amino acid sequence: CASSSRPWWEQFF.

This chain joins TRBV20-1 and TRBJ2-5; TRBD1 matches 12 bases. Trimming took 3 bases from V and 5 from J; bases not matched to a gene: 13. The CDR3 is made up of 17 amino acids. CDR1 and CDR2 from the germline V gene are DFQATT and SNEGSKA (reference sequence). The CDR3 sequence is CSASLGTGGHQVETQYF. As DNA, the CDR3 is TGCAGTGCTAGCCTCGGGACAGGGGGCCACCAAGTTGAGACCCAGTACTTC.

The CDR3 sequence is CAISESQIVSGRWLDNEQFF. The CDR3 bases are TGTGCCATCAGTGAGTCGCAGATTGTGAGCGGGAGATGGCTTGACAATGAGCAGTTCTTC. This chain connects TRBV10-3 to TRBJ2-1, with 8 bases matching TRBD2. There are 20 residues in the CDR3. V gave up 0 bases and J gave up 5 bases; unmatched junction bases: 18. Per the germline V gene, CDR1 is ENHRY and CDR2 is SYGVKD.

The chain joins TRBV29-1 to TRBJ2-1, with D possibly being TRBD1 (6 bases). Germline V gives CDR1 SQVTM, CDR2 ANQGSEA. V was cut by 3 bases and J by 2 bases, with 11 bases left in between. The CDR3 totals 14 residues. CDR3 in amino acids: CSVERRGPYNEQFF. The CDR3 DNA follows: TGCAGCGTTGAGCGCAGGGGCCCCTACAATGAGCAGTTCTTC.

Of note for this clonotype: A read error may be the cause here, since a much bigger clone is one base away. This rearrangement joins TRBV5-1 to TRBJ2-1; 12 bases are a match to TRBD2. The assigned J gene may be wrong: the sequence end matches TRBJ2-7 better. CDR3 size: 19 residues. From germline, CDR1 is SGHRS and CDR2 YFSETQ. The CDR3: CASSLDRTSGASSYNEQYF. The DNA for the CDR3 is TGCGCCAGCAGCTTGGATCGGACTAGCGGGGCTAGCTCCTACAATGAGCAGTACTTC.

This clonotype showed up just a few times. The chain recombines TRBV5-1 with TRBJ1-6; no clear D. Germline CDR1 is SGHRS and CDR2 is YFSETQ. The V end lost 4 bases, the J end lost 8 bases, and 7 bases lay between the germline ends. The CDR3 runs 12 residues. The CDR3 DNA sequence: TGCGCCAGCAGCAATGGAGATTCACCCCTCCACTTT. Translated, it gives CASSNGDSPLHF.

With respect to this clonotype: At one of its ends the junction is not consistent with the germline gene, which may arise from a read error. This chain links TRBV6-6 with TRBJ1-2, with D hard to call. The CDR3 extends over 11 amino acids. The V gene's germline CDR1 is MNHNY and CDR2 SVGAGI (reference sequence). The CDR3: CASSLDYGCTF. The CDR3 nucleotides read TGTGCCAGCAGTCTAGACTATGGCTGCACCTTC.

The chain combines TRBV5-1 with TRBJ2-3; the match to TRBD2 covers 9 bases. This CDR3 region has 15 residues. The trim removed 3 bases at V and 4 bases at J, leaving 6 bases unmatched. In germline, CDR1 is SGHRS, CDR2 YFSETQ. The DNA of the CDR3 is TGCGCCAGCAGCTCTCAGGGCGGGGGGGCAGATACGCAGTATTTT. Its translation: CASSSQGGGADTQYF.

A few counts support this clonotype. The chain joins TRBV4-2 to TRBJ2-1; TRBD2 matches 11 bases. Trimming removed 4 bases from V and 1 base from J; junction bases left unmatched: 12. The germline gives CDR1 LGHNA, CDR2 YNFKEQ. The CDR3 has 19 amino acids. CDR3 amino acids: CASSLRILAGERSYNEQFF. In nucleotides, the CDR3 is TGTGCCAGCAGCCTTAGAATACTAGCGGGAGAAAGGTCCTACAATGAGCAGTTCTTC.

The genes are TRBV6-6 and TRBJ2-5; D perhaps matches TRBD1 (7 bases). Germline V CDR1 and CDR2: MNHNY, SVGAGI (reference sequence). The length of the CDR3 is 13 residues. With 7 bases removed from V and 5 bases from J, the gap between germline ends came to 14 bases. This chain's CDR3 is CASKAGGSETQYF. The CDR3 coding sequence is TGTGCCAGCAAGGCAGGGGGGTCTGAGACCCAGTACTTC.

For this clonotype: The junction departs from the called germline gene at one end, perhaps through a read error. The chain couples TRBV10-1 to TRBJ2-1; 7 bases fit TRBD2. Germline V gene sequence: CDR1 WNHNN, CDR2 SYGVQD (reference sequence). The CDR3 is 18 residues long. This chain's CDR3 is CVSSDPLASSGPYNEQFF. In nucleotides, the CDR3 is TGCGTCAGCAGTGACCCTCTAGCGAGTAGCGGGCCTTACAATGAGCAGTTCTTC.

The table lists this clonotype with a few counts. V gene TRBV10-3 combines with J gene TRBJ1-2, with 9 nucleotides matching TRBD1. Unmatched junction bases numbered 3, after V lost 4 bases and J lost 6 bases. The CDR3 sequence is 13 residues long. The germline CDR1 and CDR2 sequences are ENHRY and SYGVKD. The CDR3 DNA follows: TGTGCCATCAGTGTAGGACAGGGGAATGGCTACACCTTC. This gives the protein CAISVGQGNGYTF.

V is TRBV20-1 and J is TRBJ1-5; D remains unclear. From germline, CDR1 is DFQATT and CDR2 SNEGSKA (reference sequence). This CDR3 is 14 amino acids long. The V end lost 3 bases, the J end lost 4 bases, and 13 bases lay between the germline ends. The CDR3 loop reads CSARLPGGNQPQHF. CDR3 bases: TGCAGTGCTAGGCTACCAGGTGGGAATCAGCCCCAGCATTTT.

The chain combines TRBV4-1 with TRBJ2-1; maybe TRBD2 (5 bases). The CDR3 has 16 residues. Trimming removed 4 bases at V and 5 bases at J, with 18 bases between. The germline V gene has CDR1 MGHRA and CDR2 YSYEKL. The CDR3 reads CASSRTGVVLNNEQFF. Here the CDR3 DNA reads TGCGCCAGCAGCCGCACCGGGGTGGTGTTAAACAATGAGCAGTTCTTC.

In this sample, this clonotype turned up a few times. V and J are TRBV4-1 and TRBJ2-1, with 10 bases matching TRBD2. From germline, CDR1 is MGHRA and CDR2 YSYEKL. The CDR3 covers 19 residues. V was clipped by 0 bases and J by 0 bases; unmatched bases: 8. CDR3 DNA: TGCGCCAGCAGCCAAGATGAGTCTAGCGGGGGCCTCTCCTACAATGAGCAGTTCTTC. As protein: CASSQDESSGGLSYNEQFF.

There are many counts of this clonotype. The chain uses TRBV10-3 and TRBJ2-3, with TRBD2 as a possible D gene (6 bases). In germline, CDR1 is ENHRY, CDR2 SYGVKD. This CDR3 is 14 amino acids long. V was shortened by 4 bases and J by 6 bases, with 14 bases between the two germline ends. The CDR3 reads CAISGDPEGDTQYF. The CDR3 bases are TGTGCCATCAGTGGTGATCCGGAGGGGGATACGCAGTATTTT.

This clonotype was seen only a few times. The genes are TRBV28 and TRBJ2-1; 10 bases are a match to TRBD2. Losses at the gene ends were 4 bases for V and 0 bases for J; bases not matched to a gene: 9. The CDR3 spans 18 residues. Germline V gene lookup returns CDR1 MDHEN and CDR2 SYDVKM. CDR3 sequence: CASSSNLAGDLSYNEQFF. CDR3 DNA: TGTGCCAGCAGTTCGAACCTAGCGGGAGACCTCTCCTACAATGAGCAGTTCTTC.